This T cell receptor (beta chain) was captured by sequencing in a study of T cell repertoires in cytomegalovirus infection. Study-level information: It was recently identified HLA-C-restricted and well-studied HLA-B-restricted CMV epitopes that the study used. The public TCR beta signatures pointed to both CMV infection and matching HLA type.

The table lists this clonotype with a few counts. Its antigen is still unknown. TCRdb re-derived calls from the reads in MiXCR, one entry per CDR3 protein. The repertoire includes roughly 700,000 distinct CDR3 sequences, approximately 33% of them detected once, and over 15% sits in the top ten. Study results and limitations: Frequencies of public TCR beta families were cumulated, and this identified carriers of CMV plus the relevant HLA. Dominant in the ex vivo response were TCR beta clonotypes restricted by HLA-C and specific for CMV.

V lost 1 base, J lost 5 bases, and 7 bases stayed unmatched. The CDR3 consists of 16 residues. CDR1 is SGHVS and CDR2 is FNYEAQ in the germline V gene. The sequenced sample was cultured PBMCs, obtained from culture after CMV antigen stimulation. The gene calls are TRBV7-6 and TRBJ2-3; TRBD1 matches at 9 bases. This receptor was obtained from a human donor in good health (CMV status not recorded). Some clones in this sample may be carry-over from other donors' samples. CDR3 bases: TGTGCCAGCAGCTTAGGGGGACACAGGGGGCAAGATACGCAGTATTTT. It translates to CASSLGGHRGQDTQYF.